This is a list of T cell receptor beta chains from one sample in a study of blood T cells in healthy people across ages. TCRdb itself ran the 5' RACE reads through MiXCR, one entry per CDR3 protein. The repertoire holds 1.4 million or so distinct CDR3 sequences, roughly 43% seen once, with 4% in the top ten. The material sequenced was blood. The receptor source for this set is a woman aged 18-29 years in good health. The CDR3 runs from the conserved cysteine through the conserved F or W.

cdr3_aa: CSVEPQGNYGYTF
v_call: TRBV29-1

cdr3_aa: CASSLYQGAPADTQYF
v_call: TRBV7-2

cdr3_aa: CASSLVFGPSSYNEQFF
v_call: TRBV7-9

cdr3_aa: CASGFGYGYTF
v_call: TRBV5-6

cdr3_aa: CASSLWGRSNSGNTIYF
v_call: TRBV4-3

cdr3_aa: CASSLVPLNEQYF
v_call: TRBV7-9

cdr3_aa: CSVTRGSHRNYGYTF
v_call: TRBV29-1

cdr3_aa: CASRLRHRNQPQHF
v_call: TRBV12-2

cdr3_aa: CASSQTTDGSTYEQYF
v_call: TRBV4-1

cdr3_aa: CAISGTNTEAFF
v_call: TRBV10-3

cdr3_aa: CASSQGLAGPNTGELFF
v_call: TRBV6-6

cdr3_aa: CSARVSGSHYNEQFF
v_call: TRBV20-1

cdr3_aa: CASSVGSGHYNEQFF
v_call: TRBV9

cdr3_aa: CASTLGHVTSTDTQYF
v_call: TRBV5-1

cdr3_aa: CASSVTGTGEETQYF
v_call: TRBV9

cdr3_aa: CASSPIGTSGSYEQYF
v_call: TRBV28

cdr3_aa: CASMTSGSWEQYF
v_call: TRBV2

cdr3_aa: CSAGMLSQETQYF
v_call: TRBV20-1

cdr3_aa: CASSVRGPGETQYF
v_call: TRBV7-2

cdr3_aa: CASSLAKTGRSGANVLTF
v_call: TRBV7-9

cdr3_aa: CASSLSYGTGANYGYTF
v_call: TRBV27

cdr3_aa: CASTPVGSSCNEQFF
v_call: TRBV7-9

cdr3_aa: CASSLAGAEQYF
v_call: TRBV7-6

cdr3_aa: CASSLRQAADTQYF
v_call: TRBV7-2

cdr3_aa: CSATRDRQRETQFF
v_call: TRBV20-1

cdr3_aa: CASSRGQGAGGNQPQHF
v_call: TRBV6-6

cdr3_aa: CASSPRGLAGNEQFF
v_call: TRBV27

cdr3_aa: CASSLRGLVNTEAFF
v_call: TRBV5-1

cdr3_aa: CASSLGGGDDGYTF
v_call: TRBV14

cdr3_aa: CSVTRAGNTIYF
v_call: TRBV29-1

cdr3_aa: CSAPEGLGYTF
v_call: TRBV29-1

cdr3_aa: CSAPDPATGYNEQFF
v_call: TRBV20-1

cdr3_aa: CASTRDLVGDTQYF
v_call: TRBV12-3/TRBV12-4

cdr3_aa: CASSQDYAIYF
v_call: TRBV4-1

cdr3_aa: CASRTYGSAYEQYF
v_call: TRBV28